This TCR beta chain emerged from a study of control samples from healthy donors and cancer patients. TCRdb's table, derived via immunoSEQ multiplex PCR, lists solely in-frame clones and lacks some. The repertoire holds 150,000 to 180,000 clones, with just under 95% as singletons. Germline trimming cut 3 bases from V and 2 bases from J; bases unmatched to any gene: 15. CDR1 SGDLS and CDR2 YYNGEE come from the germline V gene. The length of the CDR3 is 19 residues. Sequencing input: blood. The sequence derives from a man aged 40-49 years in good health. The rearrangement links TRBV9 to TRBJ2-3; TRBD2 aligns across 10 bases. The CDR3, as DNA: TGTGCCAGCAGCGCTGCTGCGGCTAGCGGGGGCCTTTTCACAGATACGCAGTATTTT. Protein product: CASSAAAASGGLFTDTQYF.